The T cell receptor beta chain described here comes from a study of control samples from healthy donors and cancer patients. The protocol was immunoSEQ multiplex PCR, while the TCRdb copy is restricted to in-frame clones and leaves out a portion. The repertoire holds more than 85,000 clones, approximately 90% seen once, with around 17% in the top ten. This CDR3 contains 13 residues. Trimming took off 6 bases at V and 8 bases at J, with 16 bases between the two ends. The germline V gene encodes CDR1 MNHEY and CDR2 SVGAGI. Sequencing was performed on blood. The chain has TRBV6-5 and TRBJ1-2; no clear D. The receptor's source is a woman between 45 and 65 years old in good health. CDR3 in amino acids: CASRSSGSGGYTF. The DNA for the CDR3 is TGTGCCAGCAGATCCTCGGGTTCCGGGGGCTACACCTTC.